This TCR beta chain was obtained from a study of early T cells in non-severe SARS-CoV-2 infection. Overall study context: The study sequenced bulk RNA from unsorted whole blood, with chains unpaired.

Attached unique molecular identifiers marked individual cDNA molecules. MiXCR, applied by TCRdb to the 5' RACE reads, yields one record per CDR3 protein. The repertoire consists of just under 90,000 distinct CDR3 sequences, with approximately 14% occurring once and the leading ten covering approximately 7.5%. This clonotype was seen at least ten times. In germline, CDR1 is DFQATT, CDR2 SNEGSKA (reference sequence). V lost 0 bases and J 5 bases, leaving 14 bases between the germline ends. This CDR3 is 15 amino acids long. The genes are TRBV20-1 and TRBJ1-5; no reliable D call. This receptor was taken from an adult who was a healthcare worker with PCR-confirmed SARS-CoV-2 infection or an uninfected control (not recorded which). The sample comprised whole blood. The CDR3 spells CSAREGASGDQPQHF. DNA of the CDR3: TGCAGTGCTAGAGAGGGAGCTAGTGGGGATCAGCCCCAGCATTTT.